These 9 T cell receptor beta chains came from one sample sequenced in a study of cytomegalovirus exposure and HLA in healthy donors. It was with 60 Vbeta and 13 Jbeta primers that the PCR ran. The assay was immunoSEQ multiplex PCR, and TCRdb's table has in-frame clones only and misses some. The sample records 200,000 to 250,000 clones, approximately 83% being singletons. Material: PBMCs. The receptors come from a boy aged 2 to 10 in good health and CMV-seronegative.

The chain has TRBV25-1 and TRBJ2-3; D is perhaps TRBD1 (6 bases). Germline V CDR1 and CDR2: MGHDK, SYGVNS. The V and J ends lost 6 bases and 6 bases respectively, with 16 bases between them. The CDR3 sequence is 14 residues long. The CDR3 nucleotides are TGTGCCAGCAGACCGGCACAGGGCCCCGATACGCAGTATTTT. It specifies CASRPAQGPDTQYF.

This clone has more than one count but fewer than ten. The genes are TRBV2 and TRBJ2-6; D possibly corresponds to TRBD1 (6 bases). V lost 9 bases and J lost 0, with 6 bases in between. The CDR3 is made up of 13 amino acids. From germline, CDR1 is SNHLY and CDR2 FYNNEI. CDR3 loop: CARGGSGANVLTF. The CDR3 coding sequence is TGTGCCAGAGGGGGCTCTGGGGCCAACGTCCTGACTTTC.

This clone was picked up a small number of times. The germline gene is not matched at one end of the junction; a read error may be the cause. The chain has TRBV4-1 and TRBJ2-2; weak D call: TRBD2 (5 bases). In germline, CDR1 is MGHRA, CDR2 YSYEKL. This CDR3 comprises 15 residues. The CDR3 nucleotides are TGCGCCAGCAGCCAAGGGCCGGGGTGGACCGGTGAGCTGTTTTTT. The encoded protein is CASSQGPGWTGELFF.

The V and J genes are TRBV2 and TRBJ1-6, with D possibly being TRBD1 (6 bases). Trimming removed 6 bases from V and 5 bases from J, with 14 bases in between. The CDR3 extends over 15 amino acids. Germline loops: CDR1 SNHLY, CDR2 FYNNEI. CDR3 sequence: CASRRTAVDNSPLHF. The CDR3 nucleotides read TGTGCCAGCAGGAGGACAGCGGTCGATAATTCACCCCTCCACTTT. Combining the CDR3 with reference TRBV2 and TRBJ1-6 gives the whole variable domain EPEVTQTPSHQVTQMGQEVILRCVPISNHLYFYWYRQILGQKVEFLVSFYNNEISEKSEIFDDQFSVERPDGSNFTLKIRSTKLEDSAMYFCASRRTAVDNSPLHFGNGTRLTVT.

The chain joins TRBV27 to TRBJ2-3; D unresolved. Germline CDR1 and CDR2: MNHEY and SMNVEV (reference sequence). V lost 6 bases, J lost 8 bases, and 18 bases lay in between. The CDR3 is 14 amino acids. The CDR3 DNA reads TGTGCCAGCAGCACCACGATGATAGAGTTTACGCAGTATTTT. This sequence encodes CASSTTMIEFTQYF.

The V gene is TRBV30, the J gene TRBJ1-5, with TRBD1 identical over 9 bases. This CDR3 is 14 amino acids long. Germline CDR1 GTSNPN, CDR2 SVGIG (reference sequence). With V trimmed by 3 bases and J by 5 bases, 5 bases remained unmatched. The CDR3 region has the DNA TGTGCCTGGAGCCGGACAGGGGTTCATCAGCCCCAGCATTTT. Residues: CAWSRTGVHQPQHF.

The rearrangement joins TRBV5-1 to TRBJ1-4; TRBD1 is a possible D gene (6 bases). The CDR3 has 16 residues. Germline CDR1 is SGHRS and CDR2 is YFSETQ. The V end lost 0 bases, the J end lost 3 bases, and 12 bases lay between the germline ends. The CDR3 sequence is CASSLGGGTANEKLFF. DNA of the CDR3: TGCGCCAGCAGCTTGGGTGGGGGCACGGCTAATGAAAAACTGTTTTTT.

The rearrangement joins TRBV2 to TRBJ1-3; 9 bases are shared with TRBD1. The CDR3 covers 14 residues. Germline CDR1 is SNHLY and CDR2 is FYNNEI. V lost 6 bases to trimming and J lost 5 bases; unmatched junction nucleotides: 5. The CDR3 DNA sequence: TGTGCCAGCAGCCCCGGACAGGGGAGAAACACCATATATTTT. This translates into CASSPGQGRNTIYF.

CDR3 loop: CASSLDRGGQKGFF. Written as DNA, the CDR3 is TGTGCCAGCAGCTTGGACCGAGGGGGACAGAAGGGTTTCTTT. The J gene is TRBJ1-1, the V gene TRBV5-5; TRBD1 aligns across 7 bases. The CDR3 contains 14 residues. After removal of 0 bases from V and 13 bases from J, the junction contained 12 bases not matched to a gene. Germline V gene lookup returns CDR1 SGHKS and CDR2 YYEKEE (reference sequence).